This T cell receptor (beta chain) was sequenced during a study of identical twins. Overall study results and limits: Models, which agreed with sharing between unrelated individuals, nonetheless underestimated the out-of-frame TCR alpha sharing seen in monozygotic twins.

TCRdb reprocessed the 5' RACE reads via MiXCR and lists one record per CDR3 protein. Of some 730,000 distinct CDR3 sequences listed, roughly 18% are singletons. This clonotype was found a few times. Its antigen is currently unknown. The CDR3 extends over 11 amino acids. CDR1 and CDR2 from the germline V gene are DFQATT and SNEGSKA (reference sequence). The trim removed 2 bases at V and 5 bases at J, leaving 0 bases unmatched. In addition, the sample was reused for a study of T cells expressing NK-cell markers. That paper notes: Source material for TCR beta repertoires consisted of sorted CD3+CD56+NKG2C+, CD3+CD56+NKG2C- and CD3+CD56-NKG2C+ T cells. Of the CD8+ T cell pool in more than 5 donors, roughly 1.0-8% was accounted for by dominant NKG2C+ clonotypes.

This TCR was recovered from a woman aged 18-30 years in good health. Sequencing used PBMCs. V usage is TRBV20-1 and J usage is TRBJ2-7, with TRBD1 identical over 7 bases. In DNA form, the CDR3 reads TGCAGTGCTAGAAGGGGGCACGAGCAGTACTTC. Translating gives CSARRGHEQYF.